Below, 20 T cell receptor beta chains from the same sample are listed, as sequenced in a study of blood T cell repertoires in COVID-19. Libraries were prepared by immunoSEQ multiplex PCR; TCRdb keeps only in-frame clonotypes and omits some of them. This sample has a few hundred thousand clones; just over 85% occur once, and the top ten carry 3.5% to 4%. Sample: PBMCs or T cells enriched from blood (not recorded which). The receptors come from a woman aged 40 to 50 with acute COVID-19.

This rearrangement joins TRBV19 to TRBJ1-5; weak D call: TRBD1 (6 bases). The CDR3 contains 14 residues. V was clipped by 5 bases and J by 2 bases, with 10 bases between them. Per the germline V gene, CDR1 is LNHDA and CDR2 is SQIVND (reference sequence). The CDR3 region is CASSSQGRNQPQHF. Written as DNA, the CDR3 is TGTGCCAGTAGTTCCCAGGGGCGCAATCAGCCCCAGCATTTT.

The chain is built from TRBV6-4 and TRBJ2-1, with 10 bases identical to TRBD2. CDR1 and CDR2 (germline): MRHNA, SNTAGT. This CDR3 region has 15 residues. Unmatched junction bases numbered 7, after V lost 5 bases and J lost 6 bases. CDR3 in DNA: TGTGCCAGCAGTCGGACTAGCGGTTTGAGCAATGAGCAGTTCTTC. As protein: CASSRTSGLSNEQFF.

The CDR3 bases are TGTGCCAGCAGCCAAGATCTAGCGCGGGAGGGCTACAATGAGCAGTTCTTC. Its translation: CASSQDLAREGYNEQFF. The chain links TRBV3-1 (or the pseudogene TRBV3-2) to TRBJ2-1; 9 nucleotides match TRBD2. CDR3 size: 17 residues. Germline assignment: CDR1 LGHDT and CDR2 YNNKEL (reference sequence). Trimming removed 0 bases from V and 3 bases from J; junction bases left unmatched: 6.

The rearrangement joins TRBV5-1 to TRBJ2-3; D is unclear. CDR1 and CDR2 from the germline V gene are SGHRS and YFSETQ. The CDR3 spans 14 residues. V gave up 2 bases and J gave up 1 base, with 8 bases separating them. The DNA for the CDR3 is TGCGCCAGCAGCTTCCGGCAGGGCACAGATACGCAGTATTTT. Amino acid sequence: CASSFRQGTDTQYF.

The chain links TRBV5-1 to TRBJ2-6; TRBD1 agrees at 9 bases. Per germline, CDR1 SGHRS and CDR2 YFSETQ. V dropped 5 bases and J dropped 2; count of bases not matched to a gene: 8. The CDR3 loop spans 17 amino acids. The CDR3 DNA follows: TGCGCCAGCAGACTGGACAGGGGCTCGGCTGGGGCCAACGTCCTGACTTTC. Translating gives CASRLDRGSAGANVLTF. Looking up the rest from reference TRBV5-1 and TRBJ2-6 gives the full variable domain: KAGVTQTPRYLIKTRGQQVTLSCSPISGHRSVSWYQQTPGQGLQFLFEYFSETQRNKGNFPGRFSGRQFSNSRSEMNVSTLELGDSALYLCASRLDRGSAGANVLTFGAGSRLTVL.

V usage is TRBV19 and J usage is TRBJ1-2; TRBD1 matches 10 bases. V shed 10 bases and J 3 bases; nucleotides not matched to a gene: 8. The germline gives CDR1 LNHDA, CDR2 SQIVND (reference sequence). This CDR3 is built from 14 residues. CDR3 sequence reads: CATAQTGGHYGYTF. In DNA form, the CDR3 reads TGTGCCACCGCCCAGACAGGGGGCCACTATGGCTACACCTTC.

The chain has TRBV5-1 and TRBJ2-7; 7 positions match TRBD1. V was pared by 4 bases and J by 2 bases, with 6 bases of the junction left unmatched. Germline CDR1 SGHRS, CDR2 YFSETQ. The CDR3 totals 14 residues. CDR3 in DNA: TGCGCCAGCAGCAACCGACAGGGAGCCTACGAGCAGTACTTC. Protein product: CASSNRQGAYEQYF.

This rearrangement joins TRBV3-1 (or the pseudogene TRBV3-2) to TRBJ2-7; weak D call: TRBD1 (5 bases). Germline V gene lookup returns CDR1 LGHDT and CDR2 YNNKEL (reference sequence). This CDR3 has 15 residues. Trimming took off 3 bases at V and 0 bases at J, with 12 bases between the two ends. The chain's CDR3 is CASSHTQDHSYEQYF. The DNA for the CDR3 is TGTGCCAGCAGCCATACACAGGACCACTCCTACGAGCAGTACTTC.

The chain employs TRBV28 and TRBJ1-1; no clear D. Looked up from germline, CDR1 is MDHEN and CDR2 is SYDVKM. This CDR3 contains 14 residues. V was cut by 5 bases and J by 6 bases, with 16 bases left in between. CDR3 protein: CASSPYAVQSEAFF. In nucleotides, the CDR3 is TGTGCCAGCAGTCCTTATGCGGTTCAATCTGAAGCTTTCTTT.

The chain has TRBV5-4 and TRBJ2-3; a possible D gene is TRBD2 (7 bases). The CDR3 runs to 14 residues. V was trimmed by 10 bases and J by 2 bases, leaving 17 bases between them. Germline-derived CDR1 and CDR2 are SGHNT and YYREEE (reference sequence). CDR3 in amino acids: CAGKGDYATDTQYF. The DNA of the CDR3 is TGTGCCGGAAAGGGGGACTATGCCACAGATACGCAGTATTTT. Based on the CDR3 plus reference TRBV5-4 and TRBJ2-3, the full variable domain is ETGVTQSPTHLIKTRGQQVTLRCSSQSGHNTVSWYQQALGQGPQFIFQYYREEENGRGNFPPRFSGLQFPNYSSELNVNALELDDSALYLCAGKGDYATDTQYFGPGTRLTVL.

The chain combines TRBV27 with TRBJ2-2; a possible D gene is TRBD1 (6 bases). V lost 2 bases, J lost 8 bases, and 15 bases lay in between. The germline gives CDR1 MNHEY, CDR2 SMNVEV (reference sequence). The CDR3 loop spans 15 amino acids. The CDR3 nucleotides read TGTGCCAGCAGTTTAGGGACACCTACCCCGGGGGAGCTGTTTTTT. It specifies CASSLGTPTPGELFF.

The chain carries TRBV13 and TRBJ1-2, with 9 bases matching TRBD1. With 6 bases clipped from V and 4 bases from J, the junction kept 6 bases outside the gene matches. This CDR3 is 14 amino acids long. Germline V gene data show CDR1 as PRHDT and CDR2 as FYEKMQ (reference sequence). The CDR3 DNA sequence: TGTGCCAGCAGGGCCCGGGACAGGGCCTATGGCTACACCTTC. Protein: CASRARDRAYGYTF.

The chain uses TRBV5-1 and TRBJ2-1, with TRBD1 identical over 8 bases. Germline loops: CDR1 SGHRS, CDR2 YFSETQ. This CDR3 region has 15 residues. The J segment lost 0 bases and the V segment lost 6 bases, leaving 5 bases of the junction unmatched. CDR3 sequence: CASTPTGGSYNEQFF. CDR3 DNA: TGCGCCAGCACCCCCACAGGGGGCTCCTACAATGAGCAGTTCTTC.

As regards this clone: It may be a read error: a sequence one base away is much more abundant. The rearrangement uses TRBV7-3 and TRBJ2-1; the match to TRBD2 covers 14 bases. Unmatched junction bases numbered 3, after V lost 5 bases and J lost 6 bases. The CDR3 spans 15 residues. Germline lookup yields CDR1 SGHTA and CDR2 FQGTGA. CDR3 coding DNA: TGTGCCAGCAGCCAGGGACTAGCGGGAGCCAATGAGCAGTTCTTC. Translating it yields CASSQGLAGANEQFF.

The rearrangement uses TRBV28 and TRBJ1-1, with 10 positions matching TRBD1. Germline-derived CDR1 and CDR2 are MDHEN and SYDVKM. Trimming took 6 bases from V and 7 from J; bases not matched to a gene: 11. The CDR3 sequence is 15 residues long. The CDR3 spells CASRESGTGVYEAFF. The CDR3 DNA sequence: TGTGCCAGCAGGGAATCCGGGACAGGGGTATATGAAGCTTTCTTT.

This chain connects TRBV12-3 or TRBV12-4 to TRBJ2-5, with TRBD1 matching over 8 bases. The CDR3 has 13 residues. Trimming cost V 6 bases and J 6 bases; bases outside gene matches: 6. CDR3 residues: CASRPDRGQTQYF. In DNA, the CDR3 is TGTGCCAGCAGGCCCGACAGGGGTCAGACCCAGTACTTC.

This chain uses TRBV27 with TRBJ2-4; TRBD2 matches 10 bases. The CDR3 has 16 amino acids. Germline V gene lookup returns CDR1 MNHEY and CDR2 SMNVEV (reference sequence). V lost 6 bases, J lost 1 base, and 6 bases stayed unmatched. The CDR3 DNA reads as TGTGCCAGCAGCGGACTAGCGGTTGACGCCAAAAACATTCAGTACTTC. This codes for CASSGLAVDAKNIQYF.

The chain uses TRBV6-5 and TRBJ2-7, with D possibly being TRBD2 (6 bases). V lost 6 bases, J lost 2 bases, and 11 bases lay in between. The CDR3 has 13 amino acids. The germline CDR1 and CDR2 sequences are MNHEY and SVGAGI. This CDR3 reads CASRHGTAYEQYF. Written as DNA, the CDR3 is TGTGCCAGCAGACACGGGACTGCCTACGAGCAGTACTTC.

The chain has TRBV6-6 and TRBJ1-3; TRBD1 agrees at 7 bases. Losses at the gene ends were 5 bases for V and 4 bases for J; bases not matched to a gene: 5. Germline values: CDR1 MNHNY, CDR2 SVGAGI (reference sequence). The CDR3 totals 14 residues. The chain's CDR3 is CASSPRGVGNTIYF. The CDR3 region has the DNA TGTGCCAGCAGTCCCAGGGGGGTAGGAAACACCATATATTTT.

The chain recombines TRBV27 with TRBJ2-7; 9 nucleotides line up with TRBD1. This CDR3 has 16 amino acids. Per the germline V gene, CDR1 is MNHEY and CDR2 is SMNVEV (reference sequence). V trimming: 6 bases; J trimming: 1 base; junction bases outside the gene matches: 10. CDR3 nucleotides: TGTGCCAGCAGCCTAATCCCCGGGACAGGGTCCTACGAGCAGTACTTC. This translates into CASSLIPGTGSYEQYF.